The 23 T cell receptor beta chains reported below all come from one sample, sequenced in a study of T-cell reconstitution after alpha-beta-depleted transplantation in children. The authors prepared the TCRbeta library with unique molecular identifiers. TCRdb re-called the PCR reads with MiXCR, one entry per CDR3 protein. The data contain about 350,000 distinct CDR3 sequences, about an eighth of them singletons. The sequencing used PBMCs, collected from the stem cell graft. These receptors all come from a human donor who donated a stem cell graft to a child with Fanconi anemia.

The J gene is TRBJ1-2, the V gene TRBV7-9, with D hard to call. V was cut by 0 bases and J by 9 bases, with 14 bases left in between. Germline V gene lookup returns CDR1 SEHNR and CDR2 FQNEAQ (reference sequence). The CDR3 consists of 14 residues. This CDR3 is CASSLAGQDRSYTF. The CDR3 DNA is TGTGCCAGCAGCTTAGCTGGGCAGGATAGGAGCTACACCTTC.

There are many counts of this clonotype. V is TRBV20-1 and J is TRBJ2-3, with D perhaps given as TRBD1 or TRBD2 (5 bases each). CDR3 length: 14 residues. CDR1 is DFQATT, CDR2 SNEGSKA, per germline (reference sequence). V was trimmed by 1 base and J by 0 bases, leaving 8 bases between them. The CDR3, as DNA: TGCAGTGCTAGAGGGGACGGCAGCACAGATACGCAGTATTTT. Translating it yields CSARGDGSTDTQYF.

This clonotype was found many times. The chain combines TRBV5-1 with TRBJ1-2, with TRBD1 as a possible D gene (5 bases). Per the germline V gene, CDR1 is SGHRS and CDR2 is YFSETQ. V lost 0 bases and J 6 bases, leaving 12 bases between the germline ends. The CDR3 sequence is 14 residues long. The CDR3 region is CASSLGAGNDGYTF. As DNA, the CDR3 is TGCGCCAGCAGCTTGGGGGCAGGGAACGATGGCTACACCTTC.

The J gene is TRBJ2-3, the V gene TRBV12-3 or TRBV12-4; D might be TRBD2 (6 bases). The CDR3 extends over 14 amino acids. V was cut by 6 bases and J by 6 bases, with 16 bases left in between. DNA of the CDR3: TGTGCCAGCAGATACCCGGGAGTTCCGGATACGCAGTATTTT. It encodes CASRYPGVPDTQYF.

The V call is TRBV3-1, the J call TRBJ1-1; D not resolved. The CDR3 spans 12 residues. Per germline, CDR1 LGHDT and CDR2 YNNKEL (reference sequence). The V end was cut by 4 bases, the J end by 1 base, with 4 bases between. CDR3 sequence: CASSPSNTEAFF. CDR3 sequence (DNA): TGTGCCAGCAGCCCGTCGAACACTGAAGCTTTCTTT.

The rearrangement links TRBV7-8 to TRBJ2-1; 8 nucleotides align to TRBD2. V trimming: 2 bases; J trimming: 0 bases; junction bases outside the gene matches: 12. Germline values: CDR1 SGHVS, CDR2 FQNEAQ. The CDR3 has 19 amino acids. The CDR3 DNA follows: TGTGCCAGCAGCTTACGGGTCGATGCGGGGGGACTCTCCTACAATGAGCAGTTCTTC. It translates to CASSLRVDAGGLSYNEQFF. The variable domain in full, with the rest retrieved from reference TRBV7-8 and TRBJ2-1, is GAGVSQSPRYKVAKRGQDVALRCDPISGHVSLFWYQQALGQGPEFLTYFQNEAQLDKSGLPSDRFFAERPEGSVSTLKIQRTQQEDSAVYLCASSLRVDAGGLSYNEQFFGPGTRLTVL.

This clonotype has ten or more counts. The V and J genes are TRBV5-1 and TRBJ1-2, with a weak D call TRBD1 (6 bases). Germline values: CDR1 SGHRS, CDR2 YFSETQ. V shed 5 bases and J shed 4 bases, with 12 bases lying between them. This CDR3 comprises 13 residues. The CDR3 nucleotides are TGCGCCAGCAGGACGGACAGCTCCTATGGCTACACCTTC. It yields the protein CASRTDSSYGYTF. The whole variable domain, filled in from reference TRBV5-1 and TRBJ1-2, reads KAGVTQTPRYLIKTRGQQVTLSCSPISGHRSVSWYQQTPGQGLQFLFEYFSETQRNKGNFPGRFSGRQFSNSRSEMNVSTLELGDSALYLCASRTDSSYGYTFGSGTRLTVV.

This clonotype was seen only a few times. This chain joins TRBV18 and TRBJ2-7; D is uncertain. Germline loops: CDR1 KGHSH, CDR2 LQKENI. V lost 1 base, J lost 0 bases, and 10 bases lay in between. The CDR3 sequence is 15 residues long. The CDR3 coding sequence is TGTGCCAGCTCACCACAACGGATTTTCTCCTACGAGCAGTACTTC. This codes for CASSPQRIFSYEQYF.

At least ten counts were recorded for this clonotype. The gene calls are TRBV7-3 and TRBJ1-5, with D uncertain. V shed 5 bases and J shed 7 bases, with 12 bases lying between them. The CDR3 extends over 13 amino acids. CDR1 is SGHTA and CDR2 is FQGTGA in the germline V gene. CDR3 DNA: TGTGCCAGCAGCCCGACTTTCGGGCAGCCCCAGCATTTT. Its protein is CASSPTFGQPQHF.

This clonotype was seen just once. The chain has TRBV12-3 or TRBV12-4 and TRBJ2-5; no firm D call. The CDR3 contains 12 residues. V dropped 6 bases and J dropped 5 bases, with 10 bases sitting between them. The CDR3 DNA reads as TGTGCCAGCAGCATAAGCAGGGAGACCCAGTACTTC. It specifies CASSISRETQYF.

This clonotype turned up a few times. The chain couples TRBV7-3 to TRBJ2-7; the D gene is possibly TRBD2 (6 bases). CDR1 is SGHTA, CDR2 FQGTGA, per germline. CDR3 length equals 13 residues. V lost 5 bases and J lost 5, with 13 bases in between. The CDR3 reads CASSQEGHNEQYF. CDR3 DNA sequence: TGTGCCAGCAGCCAGGAGGGGCACAACGAGCAGTACTTC. Combining the CDR3 with reference TRBV7-3 and TRBJ2-7 gives the whole variable domain GAGVSQTPSNKVTEKGKYVELRCDPISGHTALYWYRQSLGQGPEFLIYFQGTGAADDSGLPNDRFFAVRPEGSVSTLKIQRTERGDSAVYLCASSQEGHNEQYFGPGTRLTVT.

V gene TRBV7-6 combines with J gene TRBJ2-5; D is possibly TRBD1 (6 bases). CDR3 length: 14 amino acids. The V and J ends lost 5 bases and 5 bases respectively, with 15 bases between them. Germline CDR1 SGHVS, CDR2 FNYEAQ. CDR3 nucleotides: TGTGCCAGCAGCCCAGGGGCAGAAGGGGAGACCCAGTACTTC. Translating it yields CASSPGAEGETQYF.

This clonotype showed up many times. The chain uses TRBV4-3 and TRBJ2-4; D may be TRBD2 (5 bases). CDR3 size: 17 residues. V lost 2 bases to trimming and J lost 7 bases, with 21 bases between them. The V gene's germline CDR1 is LGHNA and CDR2 YSLEER. CDR3 sequence: CASSQNVLGSTGNIQYF. The CDR3 DNA reads TGCGCCAGCAGCCAAAACGTCTTGGGCTCGACGGGGAACATTCAGTACTTC.

CDR3 coding DNA: TGCAGCGTTGAGGTCGGAAACACCATATATTTT. Translating it yields CSVEVGNTIYF. The V and J genes are TRBV29-1 and TRBJ1-3; D is unclear. CDR1 is SQVTM and CDR2 is ANQGSEA in the germline V gene. The V gene lost 3 bases and the J gene lost 4 bases, with 4 bases spanning the gap. The CDR3 has 11 amino acids.

This clonotype occurred a few times. The rearrangement links TRBV7-9 to TRBJ1-2, with D possibly TRBD1 on 5 matching bases. The CDR3 is 16 amino acids. V was trimmed by 2 bases and J by 6 bases, leaving 19 bases between them. Germline CDR1 and CDR2: SEHNR and FQNEAQ (reference sequence). This chain's CDR3 is CASSLSAGYSLDGYTF. The CDR3 DNA is TGTGCCAGCAGCTTAAGTGCAGGGTATTCGTTAGATGGCTACACCTTC.

The chain is built from TRBV11-2 and TRBJ2-1; 14 bases fit TRBD2. Trimming cost V 5 bases and J 0 bases; bases outside gene matches: 9. The CDR3 loop spans 19 amino acids. Per germline, CDR1 SGHAT and CDR2 FQNNGV. The CDR3 is CASSPRGTSGSSSYNEQFF. The CDR3 region has the DNA TGTGCCAGCAGCCCCCGCGGGACTAGCGGGAGCAGCTCCTACAATGAGCAGTTCTTC.

This clonotype was counted a few times. The chain uses TRBV5-6 and TRBJ2-1, with a possible D match to TRBD1 (6 bases). This CDR3 region has 14 residues. Germline V gives CDR1 SGHDT, CDR2 YYEEEE. V lost 7 bases and J lost 7, with 18 bases in between. CDR3 protein: CASGTGPQGNEQFF. As DNA, the CDR3 is TGTGCCAGCGGAACAGGGCCCCAGGGTAATGAGCAGTTCTTC.

This clonotype was recorded many times. The chain combines TRBV5-1 with TRBJ1-6; D not certain. The ends were cut back, 4 bases at V and 6 bases at J, with 11 bases in the middle. The germline CDR1 and CDR2 sequences are SGHRS and YFSETQ. The CDR3 is 14 amino acids. The CDR3 region is CASSPAGANSPLHF. The CDR3 bases are TGCGCCAGCAGCCCGGCCGGCGCTAATTCACCCCTCCACTTT.

V is TRBV9 and J is TRBJ2-1, with D perhaps TRBD2 (6 bases). The germline gives CDR1 SGDLS, CDR2 YYNGEE. V gave up 5 bases and J gave up 4 bases, with 16 bases separating them. The CDR3 spans 15 residues. CDR3 amino acids: CASSVLRDSYNEQFF. Here the CDR3 DNA reads TGTGCCAGCAGTGTACTCCGGGACTCTTACAATGAGCAGTTCTTC.

Only a few counts were recorded for this clonotype. The V call is TRBV10-3, the J call TRBJ2-1; D unresolved. The V gene's germline CDR1 is ENHRY and CDR2 SYGVKD. The length of the CDR3 is 13 residues. The ends were cut back, 4 bases at V and 6 bases at J, with 10 bases in the middle. DNA for the CDR3: TGTGCCATCAGTGCAGTAGAAGGCAATGAGCAGTTCTTC. This encodes CAISAVEGNEQFF.

There are many counts of this clonotype. The V call is TRBV3-1, the J call TRBJ2-5; possibly TRBD2 for D (5 bases). Germline CDR1 is LGHDT and CDR2 is YNNKEL (reference sequence). The CDR3 sequence is 16 residues long. Trimming stripped 1 base from V and 5 bases from J, with 17 bases between. As DNA, the CDR3 is TGTGCCAGCAGCCAAGGCTCCCCGGCCGGCGGGGAGACCCAGTACTTC. This translates into CASSQGSPAGGETQYF.

This clonotype occurred a few times. J is TRBJ2-1 and V is TRBV20-1; D uncertain. The V end was cut by 0 bases, the J end by 6 bases, with 6 bases between. CDR1 and CDR2 from the germline V gene are DFQATT and SNEGSKA (reference sequence). The CDR3 is made up of 12 amino acids. CDR3 in amino acids: CSAREQFNEQFF. As DNA, the CDR3 is TGCAGTGCTAGAGAACAATTCAATGAGCAGTTCTTC.

Concerning this clonotype: Compared with germline, one end of the junction differs, possibly owing to a read error. The CDR3 region has the DNA TGTGCCAGTGGGTCTAGACAGGAGGCTGAACCTTTCTTT. Residues: CASGSRQEAEPFF. The chain uses TRBV12-3 or TRBV12-4 and TRBJ1-1; D might be TRBD1 (6 bases). This CDR3 contains 13 residues.